This T cell receptor (beta chain) was found in a study of T cells in localized non-small cell lung cancer. About this clone itself: Its specificity is unknown.

V dropped 3 bases and J dropped 4; count of bases not matched to a gene: 8. Germline assignment: CDR1 SGHRS and CDR2 YFSETQ. The CDR3 covers 15 residues. Study results and limitations: Higher adjacent-lung clonality was associated with shorter survival. Sequencing, confined to only one tumor region, leaves heterogeneity possible. Paired adjacent lung recovered a median roughly 60 of the top 100 tumor clones. Uninvolved adjacent lung had higher T cell clonality than tumor and all other tissues.

TCRdb's table, derived via immunoSEQ multiplex PCR, lists solely in-frame clones and lacks some. The table has some 41,000 clones, roughly 91% seen once. The receptor was isolated from a woman aged 35-75 years with stage II lung adenocarcinoma. The chain combines TRBV5-1 with TRBJ1-1; 8 bases line up with TRBD1. Sequencing was performed on PBMCs, taken before any cancer treatment. CDR3 residues: CASSWVGQAGTEAFF. In DNA form, the CDR3 reads TGCGCCAGCAGCTGGGTGGGACAGGCGGGCACTGAAGCTTTCTTT.